This T cell receptor beta chain was documented in a study of T-cell memory formation after mild COVID-19. Study context: TCR clusters showed largely donor specificity.

This clonotype was recorded at least ten times. TCRdb reprocessed the 5' RACE reads via MiXCR and lists one record per CDR3 protein. The repertoire has about 350,000 distinct CDR3 sequences, 12% to 15% of them found once; the top ten carry 22%. Germline V gene sequence: CDR1 SGHRS, CDR2 YFSETQ. This CDR3 comprises 12 residues. V lost 0 bases, J lost 12 bases, and 6 bases stayed unmatched. This sequence was found in a man in his late teens or twenties who had mild COVID-19 (a few samples of this study predate the infection). Cell type and time point are not known. The chain carries TRBV5-1 and TRBJ2-7; 7 nucleotides agree with TRBD1. Sequencing was performed on PBMCs or a T cell subset sorted from them (not recorded which). The CDR3 region has the DNA TGCGCCAGCAGCTTGGGACAGGGTATCCCGTACTTC. Its protein product is CASSLGQGIPYF.